The rows below give T cell receptor beta chains drawn from one sample of a study of CD8 T cells in ankylosing spondylitis. One entry per CDR3 protein results from TCRdb running MiXCR on the 5' RACE reads. Of 150,000 to 200,000 distinct CDR3 sequences in the sample, 13% were seen once. Sequencing was done on a sample of blood, either unsorted or a sorted T cell fraction (not recorded which). Receptors were obtained from a female donor with ankylosing spondylitis or in good health (not recorded which). CDR3s include the opening cysteine and the closing phenylalanine or tryptophan. D genes are given only for firm matches. Expanded clones get a size class; other rows say once, few or many, or leave the size out.

D gene,clone size,J gene,V gene,CDR3 protein,CDR3 DNA
TRBD1,many,TRBJ2-5,TRBV7-2,CASSLRSTGMETQYF,TGTGCCAGCAGCTTACGGTCGACAGGGATGGAGACCCAGTACTTC
TRBD1,-,TRBJ1-1,TRBV18,CASSPNRGQDTEAFF,TGTGCCAGCTCACCGAACAGGGGGCAGGACACTGAAGCTTTCTTT
-,many,TRBJ1-1,TRBV24-1,CATSSGGDTEAFF,TGTGCCACCAGTTCGGGGGGGGACACTGAAGCTTTCTTT
TRBD2,many,TRBJ2-1,TRBV18,CASSPRTSSYNEQFF,TGTGCCAGCTCACCACGGACTAGCTCCTACAATGAGCAGTTCTTC
-,many,TRBJ1-6,TRBV5-1,CASSPMSGGADNSPLHF,TGCGCCAGCAGCCCAATGTCGGGGGGCGCGGATAATTCACCCCTCCACTTT
TRBD2,many,TRBJ2-1,TRBV27,CASSLRLAGSSYNEQFF,TGTGCCAGCAGTTTACGTCTAGCGGGCAGCTCCTACAATGAGCAGTTCTTC
TRBD2,-,TRBJ2-1,TRBV5-4,CASSPGDYNNEQFF,TGTGCCAGCAGCCCCGGGGACTACAACAATGAGCAGTTCTTC
-,many,TRBJ1-1,TRBV29-1,CSVPPGGQTEAFF,TGCAGCGTTCCCCCGGGGGGCCAAACTGAAGCTTTCTTT
-,many,TRBJ2-1,TRBV6-6,CASRWGENEQFF,TGTGCCAGCAGGTGGGGGGAGAATGAGCAGTTCTTC
-,many,TRBJ1-2,TRBV28,CASSYARVNGYTF,TGTGCCAGCAGTTATGCCAGGGTGAATGGCTACACCTTC
-,once,TRBJ1-5,TRBV10-3,CAIRTVYQPQHF,TGTGCCATTCGGACTGTATATCAGCCCCAGCATTTT
TRBD1,many,TRBJ2-1,TRBV30,CAWSPGGEQFF,TGTGCCTGGAGTCCAGGGGGTGAGCAGTTCTTC
-,many,TRBJ1-2,TRBV29-1,CSATGTSASYGYTF,TGCAGCGCCACAGGGACTTCTGCTTCCTATGGCTACACCTTC
TRBD1,-,TRBJ2-5,TRBV5-1,CASSLSGQGAETQYF,TGCGCCAGCAGCTTGTCGGGACAGGGGGCAGAGACCCAGTACTTC
-,many,TRBJ1-4,TRBV4-1,CASSQDAGTGEKLFF,TGCGCCAGCAGCCAAGATGCGGGGACTGGTGAAAAACTGTTTTTT
-,many,TRBJ2-5,TRBV6-1,CASSEGRETQYF,TGTGCCAGCAGTGAGGGGAGAGAGACCCAGTACTTC
-,large,TRBJ2-2,TRBV9,CASGTPIFGELFF,TGTGCCAGCGGGACCCCGATATTCGGGGAGCTGTTTTTT
-,-,TRBJ1-2,TRBV30,CAWGDHRVIF,TGTGCCTGGGGCGACCACAGGGTAATCTTC
-,-,TRBJ2-2,TRBV5-1,CASSLGRDMAGELFF,TGCGCCAGCAGCCTGGGAAGGGACATGGCCGGGGAGCTGTTTTTT
TRBD2,-,TRBJ2-1,TRBV20-1,CSALLAGVGRSYNEQFF,TGCAGTGCTTTATTAGCGGGAGTCGGGCGCTCCTACAATGAGCAGTTCTTC
-,many,TRBJ2-7,TRBV6-1,CASGRWTEGSYEQYF,TGTGCCAGCGGAAGATGGACGGAGGGTTCCTACGAGCAGTACTTC
-,many,TRBJ1-2,TRBV10-3,CAISESRTISSVGYTF,TGTGCCATCAGTGAGTCCAGGACGATAAGTTCCGTAGGCTACACCTTC
-,many,TRBJ1-5,TRBV12-3/TRBV12-4,CASSLEGSSNQPQHF,TGTGCCAGCAGTTTAGAAGGTAGTAGCAATCAGCCCCAGCATTTT
-,few,TRBJ2-7,TRBV20-1,CSVEGPRTREQYF,TGCAGCGTAGAGGGTCCCCGTACACGGGAGCAGTACTTC
-,many,TRBJ1-6,TRBV27,CASSWDAPSVANSPLHF,TGTGCCAGCAGTTGGGATGCTCCGTCGGTAGCTAATTCACCCCTCCACTTT
TRBD2,few,TRBJ2-1,TRBV15,CATSREVAGTNEQFF,TGTGCCACCAGCAGAGAAGTAGCGGGAACGAATGAGCAGTTCTTC
TRBD2,few,TRBJ2-3,TRBV7-2,CASSLAGTSGKKQYF,TGTGCCAGCAGCTTAGCCGGGACTAGCGGAAAGAAGCAGTATTTT
-,many,TRBJ2-6,TRBV4-3,CASSPAITNTPGANVLTF,TGCGCCAGCAGCCCAGCAATAACCAATACCCCTGGGGCCAACGTCCTGACTTTC
TRBD2,-,TRBJ2-7,TRBV12-3/TRBV12-4,CASSFQREGFYEQYF,TGTGCCAGCAGTTTTCAGCGGGAGGGATTCTACGAGCAGTACTTC
-,few,TRBJ2-7,TRBV27,CASSSSFYGEQYF,TGTGCCAGCAGTTCCTCCTTTTATGGCGAGCAGTACTTC
-,many,TRBJ2-1,TRBV6-1,CASNPSATSYNEQFF,TGTGCCAGCAATCCTAGCGCTACCTCCTACAATGAGCAGTTCTTC
-,many,TRBJ2-1,TRBV20-1,CSARFTTSYNEQFF,TGCAGTGCTAGGTTTACGACTAGCTACAATGAGCAGTTCTTC
-,-,TRBJ2-1,TRBV7-2,CASSLVPSSYNEQFF,TGTGCCAGCAGCTTAGTTCCCAGCTCCTACAATGAGCAGTTCTTC
-,many,TRBJ2-3,TRBV20-1,CSAVASPDTQYF,TGCAGTGCTGTAGCGAGCCCAGATACGCAGTATTTT
-,-,TRBJ2-7,TRBV5-4,CASSVDRRDPSYEQYF,TGTGCCAGCAGCGTTGACAGGCGGGACCCCTCCTACGAGCAGTACTTC
TRBD1,medium-sized,TRBJ2-1,TRBV10-3,CAIWTGAYYNEQFF,TGTGCCATATGGACAGGGGCCTACTACAATGAGCAGTTCTTC
-,many,TRBJ2-3,TRBV7-2,CASRGGSTDTQYF,TGTGCCAGCAGAGGGGGGTCCACAGATACGCAGTATTTT
-,-,TRBJ2-7,TRBV7-2,CASSLVPGPSYEQYF,TGTGCCAGCAGCTTGGTGCCAGGACCCTCCTACGAGCAGTACTTC
TRBD2,many,TRBJ2-1,TRBV7-9,CASSMALAGVNEQFF,TGTGCCAGCAGCATGGCGCTAGCGGGAGTGAATGAGCAGTTCTTC
-,once,TRBJ1-6,TRBV4-3,CTSSQDQGWDSPLHF,TGCACCAGCAGCCAAGATCAGGGTTGGGATTCACCCCTCCACTTT
-,-,TRBJ1-1,TRBV12-3/TRBV12-4,CASSFGFPPMNTEAFF,TGTGCCAGCAGTTTTGGTTTTCCACCAATGAACACTGAAGCTTTCTTT
-,many,TRBJ1-1,TRBV5-1,CASSYRRDTEAFF,TGCGCCAGCAGCTACCGCCGAGACACTGAAGCTTTCTTT
TRBD2,many,TRBJ2-2,TRBV20-1,CSATGTSVTGELFF,TGCAGTGCTACCGGGACTAGCGTGACCGGGGAGCTGTTTTTT
TRBD1,few,TRBJ1-2,TRBV12-3/TRBV12-4,CASSPDRDRTFNYGYTF,TGTGCCAGCAGCCCCGACAGGGACCGAACCTTCAACTATGGCTACACCTTC
-,many,TRBJ2-1,TRBV5-6,CASSFRAPGAYNEQFF,TGTGCCAGCAGCTTCAGGGCCCCGGGGGCCTACAATGAGCAGTTCTTC
TRBD1,many,TRBJ2-3,TRBV10-3,CAIRRTGGDTQYF,TGTGCCATCAGGAGGACAGGGGGCGATACGCAGTATTTT
-,many,TRBJ1-5,TRBV28,CASSAPDRDNQPQHF,TGTGCCAGCAGCGCCCCGGACAGAGACAATCAGCCCCAGCATTTT
-,many,TRBJ1-1,TRBV7-3,CAQPGPTEAFF,TGTGCTCAGCCAGGGCCCACTGAAGCTTTCTTT
TRBD1,many,TRBJ2-7,TRBV11-2,CASSLRDRGPYYDF,TGTGCCAGCAGCCTCCGGGACAGGGGGCCCTACTACGACTTC
-,-,TRBJ2-1,TRBV11-2,CASSLGGDDYNEQFF,TGTGCCAGCAGCTTAGGGGGGGACGATTACAATGAGCAGTTCTTC
TRBD1,few,TRBJ2-7,TRBV7-9,CASSSFYRGRAYEQYF,TGTGCCAGCAGCTCATTCTACAGGGGAAGAGCCTACGAGCAGTACTTC
-,few,TRBJ1-6,TRBV30,CACTKRTGTRTPLHF,TGTGCCTGTACTAAGAGAACAGGGACCCGAACACCCCTCCACTTT